This entry lists 29 T cell receptor beta chains sequenced from one sample in a study of T-cell reconstitution after alpha-beta-depleted transplantation in children. Unique molecular identifiers were built into the TCRbeta library. TCRdb reprocessed the PCR reads with MiXCR, giving one entry per CDR3 protein. The sample has hundreds of thousands of distinct CDR3 sequences, roughly a tenth seen once. The material was PBMCs, obtained before TCRalphabeta/CD19-depleted stem cell transplant. Receptor source: a child under 10 years old with inherited bone marrow failure, due to receive a stem cell transplant.

This clonotype was detected a few times. The CDR3 is CASSPGTSGRSSYNEQFF. CDR3 bases: TGCGCCAGCAGCCCGGGGACTAGCGGGAGGAGCTCCTACAATGAGCAGTTCTTC. The chain couples TRBV5-1 to TRBJ2-1; TRBD2 matches 15 bases. V trimming: 4 bases; J trimming: 0 bases; junction bases outside the gene matches: 5. The CDR3 runs to 18 residues. CDR1 SGHRS and CDR2 YFSETQ come from the germline V gene.

The gene calls are TRBV12-3 or TRBV12-4 and TRBJ2-7; D call uncertain. Trimming cost V 4 bases and J 0 bases, with 10 bases left between them. The CDR3 has 14 amino acids. The CDR3 sequence is CASSSLSDSYEQYF. CDR3 sequence (DNA): TGTGCCAGCAGTTCCCTTTCCGACTCCTACGAGCAGTACTTC.

This clonotype has a count of ten or more. The chain couples TRBV6-1 to TRBJ2-7, with TRBD1 matching 7 bases. J gave up 2 bases and V 10 bases, and 14 bases lay outside the gene matches. The CDR3 totals 15 residues. The germline V gene has CDR1 MNHNS and CDR2 SASEGT. Written as DNA, the CDR3 is TGTGCCACCTCTAGGGGGACAGATTATACCTACGAGCAGTACTTC. It translates to CATSRGTDYTYEQYF.

This clonotype was seen ten or more times. V gene TRBV12-3 or TRBV12-4 combines with J gene TRBJ2-7; 11 bases align to TRBD1. The CDR3 is made up of 13 amino acids. V dropped 3 bases and J dropped 6; count of bases not matched to a gene: 1. This CDR3 is CASSLDRGREQYF. Here the CDR3 DNA reads TGTGCCAGCAGTTTGGACAGGGGGCGCGAGCAGTACTTC.

In its sample, this clonotype was seen many times. V gene TRBV5-1 combines with J gene TRBJ2-7, with TRBD2 matching over 11 bases. Germline V gives CDR1 SGHRS, CDR2 YFSETQ. V lost 7 bases to trimming and J lost 0 bases; unmatched junction nucleotides: 3. The CDR3 loop spans 14 amino acids. CDR3 sequence reads: CASSTSGSSYEQYF. Here the CDR3 DNA reads TGCGCCAGCTCCACTAGCGGGAGCTCCTACGAGCAGTACTTC.

Many counts were recorded for this clonotype. The V call is TRBV20-1, the J call TRBJ2-7; D is ambiguous. This CDR3 spans 14 amino acids. Trimming removed 0 bases from V and 2 bases from J, with 11 bases in between. The germline V gene has CDR1 DFQATT and CDR2 SNEGSKA (reference sequence). DNA of the CDR3: TGCAGTGCTAGAGATCCCGCAGCAACCTACGAGCAGTACTTC. This gives the protein CSARDPAATYEQYF.

The chain's CDR3 is CASTRGPGETQYF. In DNA, the CDR3 is TGTGCCAGCACCCGGGGGCCGGGGGAGACCCAGTACTTC. The gene calls are TRBV12-3 or TRBV12-4 and TRBJ2-5; perhaps D is TRBD1 or TRBD2 (6 bases each). The CDR3 has 13 amino acids. The V end lost 7 bases, the J end lost 5 bases, and 14 bases lay between the germline ends.

At least ten counts were recorded for this clonotype. The rearrangement links TRBV7-2 to TRBJ2-3; 7 nucleotides line up with TRBD2. The trim removed 3 bases at V and 6 bases at J, leaving 9 bases unmatched. The CDR3 is 15 amino acids. CDR1 and CDR2 from the germline V gene are SGHTA and FQGNSA. CDR3 region: CASSFRLAVRDTQYF. CDR3 coding DNA: TGTGCCAGCAGCTTTAGGCTAGCGGTGAGGGATACGCAGTATTTT.

About this clonotype: This may arise from a read error, as a much more abundant clone is one base away. The CDR3 sequence: CASCSDTLTGAPGTGELFF. CDR3 in DNA: TGTGCCAGCTGTTCTGACACCCTAACGGGAGCACCAGGCACCGGGGAGCTGTTTTTT. V gene TRBV12-3 or TRBV12-4 combines with J gene TRBJ2-2; possible D gene TRBD2, 6 bases. The CDR3 length is 19 residues. V shed 8 bases and J shed 4 bases, with 29 bases lying between them.

The table lists this clonotype with many counts. V is TRBV6-5 and J is TRBJ2-3, with 11 bases matching TRBD1. This CDR3 contains 18 residues. Germline trimming cut 0 bases from V and 4 bases from J; bases unmatched to any gene: 9. CDR1 is MNHEY and CDR2 is SVGAGI in the germline V gene. The CDR3 spells CASSYSHWTGGRSDTQYF. CDR3 DNA: TGTGCCAGCAGTTACTCCCACTGGACAGGGGGCCGGTCAGATACGCAGTATTTT.

Many counts were recorded for this clonotype. J is TRBJ2-2 and V is TRBV4-3; tentative D call: TRBD2 (6 bases). CDR3 size: 16 residues. Germline CDR1 and CDR2: LGHNA and YSLEER. The V end was cut by 0 bases, the J end by 4 bases, with 12 bases between. The CDR3 nucleotides read TGCGCCAGCAGCCAAGATACTAGCTTGGTCACCGGGGAGCTGTTTTTT. Amino acid sequence: CASSQDTSLVTGELFF.

This clonotype was recorded many times. The chain couples TRBV6-4 to TRBJ1-1; D is uncertain. CDR1 and CDR2 from the germline V gene are MRHNA and SNTAGT. V gave up 7 bases and J gave up 0 bases, with 6 bases separating them. The CDR3 length is 12 residues. In DNA, the CDR3 is TGTGCCAGCATATCAGTGAACACTGAAGCTTTCTTT. It translates to CASISVNTEAFF.

The chain joins TRBV6-2 or TRBV6-3 to TRBJ2-2, with 10 bases identical to TRBD2. Germline-derived CDR1 and CDR2 are MNHEY and SVGEGT. The CDR3 loop spans 20 amino acids. V gave up 1 base and J gave up 4 bases; unmatched junction bases: 15. The CDR3 coding sequence is TGTGCCAGCAGTTACTATCCCGGGACTAGCGACGAGGGCGGCACCGGGGAGCTGTTTTTT. Its translation is CASSYYPGTSDEGGTGELFF.

As regards this clonotype: It may be a read error: a sequence one base away is much more abundant. The chain has TRBV20-1 and TRBJ1-1; D gene ambiguous. V was trimmed by 2 bases and J by 7 bases, leaving 8 bases between them. The germline CDR1 and CDR2 sequences are DFQATT and SNEGSKA (reference sequence). The CDR3 has 11 amino acids. The DNA for the CDR3 is TGCAGTGCTAGAATGGGTGTTGAAGCTTTCTTT. It is translated as CSARMGVEAFF.

This clonotype has just a few counts. This chain links TRBV28 with TRBJ2-7, with a tentative D call TRBD1 (6 bases). Trimming removed 5 bases at V and 1 base at J, with 12 bases between. The CDR3 has 14 residues. The germline V gene encodes CDR1 MDHEN and CDR2 SYDVKM. The CDR3, as DNA: TGTGCCAGCAGTACCCGACAGGATTCCTACGAGCAGTACTTC. Translated: CASSTRQDSYEQYF.

Many counts were recorded for this clonotype. The V and J genes are TRBV5-6 and TRBJ2-2; D remains ambiguous. V was pared by 0 bases and J by 6 bases, with 9 bases between. Germline V gene lookup returns CDR1 SGHDT and CDR2 YYEEEE. The CDR3 extends over 14 amino acids. The CDR3 DNA follows: TGTGCCAGCAGCTTGGGCCCTTCTTCCGGGGAGCTGTTTTTT. Its protein product is CASSLGPSSGELFF. Full variable domain (remainder filled in from reference TRBV5-6 and TRBJ2-2): DAGVTQSPTHLIKTRGQQVTLRCSPKSGHDTVSWYQQALGQGPQFIFQYYEEEERQRGNFPDRFSGHQFPNYSSELNVNALLLGDSALYLCASSLGPSSGELFFGEGSRLTVL.

This clonotype was picked up many times. The J gene is TRBJ2-5, the V gene TRBV29-1; tentatively, D is TRBD1 (6 bases). V shed 2 bases and J shed 0 bases, with 19 bases lying between them. In germline, CDR1 is SQVTM, CDR2 ANQGSEA. This CDR3 region has 17 residues. Written as DNA, the CDR3 is TGCAGCGTTGAACAGGGGTTCCGGGACGAGTACCAAGAGACCCAGTACTTC. As protein: CSVEQGFRDEYQETQYF.

V usage is TRBV20-1 and J usage is TRBJ2-3; D is uncertain. CDR3 length: 12 amino acids. Trimming cost V 2 bases and J 6 bases, with 9 bases left between them. CDR1 and CDR2 from the germline V gene are DFQATT and SNEGSKA (reference sequence). The CDR3 sequence is CSARRPPDTQYF. The CDR3 region has the DNA TGCAGTGCTAGACGACCCCCCGATACGCAGTATTTT.

This clonotype was seen at least ten times. The chain recombines TRBV5-1 with TRBJ1-4, with 9 positions matching TRBD1. Germline CDR1 is SGHRS and CDR2 is YFSETQ. V gave up 6 bases and J gave up 4 bases; unmatched junction bases: 7. The CDR3 has 15 amino acids. The CDR3 here is CASKLQGAVNEKLFF. CDR3 bases: TGCGCCAGCAAGTTACAGGGGGCGGTTAATGAAAAACTGTTTTTT.

This clonotype was observed at least ten times. This chain links TRBV20-1 with TRBJ2-2, with TRBD2 matching 10 bases. Germline assignment: CDR1 DFQATT and CDR2 SNEGSKA (reference sequence). This CDR3 contains 14 residues. The CDR3 DNA sequence: TGCAGAGACTACGGCCTAGCGGGAGCCGGGGAGCTGTTTTTT. Translating gives CRDYGLAGAGELFF.

This clonotype was counted at least ten times. The rearrangement joins TRBV20-1 to TRBJ1-4, with TRBD1 identical over 11 bases. Looked up from germline, CDR1 is DFQATT and CDR2 is SNEGSKA (reference sequence). This CDR3 has 20 residues. With V trimmed by 5 bases and J by 8 bases, 25 bases remained unmatched. The CDR3 spells CSAVSGTGGDESYLGEKLFF. Here the CDR3 DNA reads TGCAGTGCTGTCTCCGGGACAGGGGGGGATGAGTCCTACCTGGGGGAAAAACTGTTTTTT.

This clonotype appeared many times. V usage is TRBV12-1 and J usage is TRBJ1-1. TRBV12-1 is marked as a pseudogene. The CDR3 consists of 11 residues. This chain's CDR3 is CASSFPTEAFF. In DNA, the CDR3 is TGTGCCAGCAGCTTTCCCACTGAAGCTTTCTTT.

This clonotype came up many times. The chain joins TRBV5-1 to TRBJ2-5; no definite D call. Germline lookup yields CDR1 SGHRS and CDR2 YFSETQ. V gave up 0 bases and J gave up 2 bases, with 20 bases separating them. The CDR3 covers 18 residues. CDR3 sequence: CASSLAGLGSVGQETQYF. The CDR3 DNA follows: TGCGCCAGCAGCTTGGCCGGTTTGGGCTCTGTGGGGCAAGAGACCCAGTACTTC.

This clonotype was seen ten or more times. The gene calls are TRBV5-1 and TRBJ2-7, with 9 bases identical to TRBD1. This CDR3 region has 15 residues. Germline-derived CDR1 and CDR2 are SGHRS and YFSETQ. The V and J ends lost 4 bases and 5 bases, in that order; junction bases with no gene match: 10. The chain's CDR3 is CASSARDRVRNEQYF. CDR3 in DNA: TGCGCCAGCAGCGCCCGGGACAGGGTAAGGAACGAGCAGTACTTC.

In this sample, this clonotype turned up many times. CDR3 amino acids: CASTIPGTGYGYTF. Here the CDR3 DNA reads TGTGCCAGCACCATCCCCGGGACAGGATATGGCTACACCTTC. V usage is TRBV12-3 or TRBV12-4 and J usage is TRBJ1-2; TRBD1 matches 8 bases. V lost 7 bases to trimming and J lost 5 bases; unmatched junction nucleotides: 9. The CDR3 contains 14 residues.

This clonotype was seen ten or more times. This chain joins TRBV5-6 and TRBJ2-4; perhaps TRBD2 as D (6 bases). Per germline, CDR1 SGHDT and CDR2 YYEEEE. With 0 bases removed from V and 0 bases from J, the gap between germline ends came to 10 bases. This CDR3 comprises 16 residues. The CDR3 nucleotides read TGTGCCAGCAGCTTGGCCCGGGGACTAGCCAAAAACATTCAGTACTTC. This gives the protein CASSLARGLAKNIQYF.

This sequence joins TRBV7-9 and TRBJ2-7; D may be TRBD2 (7 bases). This CDR3 has 16 amino acids. Germline V lookup: CDR1 SEHNR, CDR2 FQNEAQ (reference sequence). V was cut by 1 base and J by 2 bases, with 15 bases left in between. CDR3 sequence: CASSLVGGREPYEQYF. Here the CDR3 DNA reads TGTGCCAGCAGCTTAGTAGGGGGGCGGGAGCCCTACGAGCAGTACTTC.

This clonotype was counted ten times or more. The chain couples TRBV27 to TRBJ2-3, with D possibly matching TRBD2 (6 bases). Germline V gene data show CDR1 as MNHEY and CDR2 as SMNVEV (reference sequence). The CDR3 loop spans 15 amino acids. The V and J ends lost 6 bases and 7 bases respectively, with 20 bases between them. The CDR3 coding sequence is TGTGCCAGCAGCCCTAGGACGCTGGGGGGATATACGCAGTATTTT. Translating gives CASSPRTLGGYTQYF.

For this clonotype: A much bigger clone sits one base away, suggesting this may be a read error. The chain employs TRBV27 and TRBJ2-2, with D possibly TRBD1 on 6 matching bases. The CDR3 has 16 residues. Looked up from germline, CDR1 is MNHEY and CDR2 is SMNVEV (reference sequence). Trimming took 6 bases from V and 1 from J, leaving 15 bases between them. The CDR3 is CASRAQGGWNTGELFF. The CDR3 DNA is TGTGCCAGCAGAGCACAGGGTGGTTGGAACACCGGGGAGCTGTTTTTT.